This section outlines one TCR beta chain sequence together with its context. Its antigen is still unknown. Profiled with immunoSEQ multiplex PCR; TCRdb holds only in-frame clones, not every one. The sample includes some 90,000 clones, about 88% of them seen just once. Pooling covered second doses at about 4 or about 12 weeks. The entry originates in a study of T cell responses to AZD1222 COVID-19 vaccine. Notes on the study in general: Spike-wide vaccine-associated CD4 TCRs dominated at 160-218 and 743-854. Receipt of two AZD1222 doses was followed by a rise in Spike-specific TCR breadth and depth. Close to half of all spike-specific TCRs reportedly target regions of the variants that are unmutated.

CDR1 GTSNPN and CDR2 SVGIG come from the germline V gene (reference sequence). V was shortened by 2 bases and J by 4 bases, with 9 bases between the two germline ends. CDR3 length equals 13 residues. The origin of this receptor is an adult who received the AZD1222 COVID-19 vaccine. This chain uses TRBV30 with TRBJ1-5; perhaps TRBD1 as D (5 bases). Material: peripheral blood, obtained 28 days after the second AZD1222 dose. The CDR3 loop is CAWSPGPNQPQHF. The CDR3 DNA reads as TGTGCCTGGAGTCCGGGGCCTAATCAGCCCCAGCATTTT.